The sequence of this T cell receptor beta chain was determined in a study of T cell responses to AZD1222 COVID-19 vaccine. Background on the study: Second-dose groups at about 4 or about 12 weeks were pooled.

Details on this clone: What it recognizes is unknown.

Notes on the study in general: In a largely white British group with more females than males, clonal diversity was possibly underestimated. Vaccine-associated CD4 TCRs spanned spike, dominant at 160-218 and 743-854. Among AZD1222 vaccinees, only five to seven were seropositive at baseline.

Profiled with immunoSEQ multiplex PCR; TCRdb holds only in-frame clones, not every one. Here the sample spans about 150,000 clones, about 87% being singletons. Trimming took 4 bases from V and 4 from J, leaving 5 bases between them. Germline V gene data show CDR1 as MNHEY and CDR2 as SVGAGI. The CDR3 runs 13 residues. Sequencing was performed on peripheral blood, taken on day 0 of AZD1222 vaccination. The chain couples TRBV6-5 to TRBJ2-6, with unresolved D. The receptor was derived from an adult in good health. The CDR3 here is CASSSVGANVLTF. Written as DNA, the CDR3 is TGTGCCAGCAGTTCCGTGGGGGCCAACGTCCTGACTTTC.